Listed below are T cell receptor beta chains from one sample, sequenced in a study of control samples from healthy donors and cancer patients. TCRdb keeps only in-frame clones here, not all; method: immunoSEQ multiplex PCR. The table has about 130,000 clones, 90% seen once. Sequenced input: blood. These receptors all come from a man aged 35-49 years in good health. The CDR3 runs from the conserved cysteine through the conserved F or W. D genes are given only for firm matches. A row's size may be missing; if present it is once, few, many or a size class.

length	V	J	D	size	DNA	CDR3
15	TRBV5-1	TRBJ2-7	.	.	TGCGCCAGCAGACTGAGGGCACGTTATGACTACGAGCAGTACTTC	CASRLRARYDYEQYF
18	TRBV4-1	TRBJ1-5	.	few	TGCGCCAGCAGCCAAGATCTTACAGGGATAGTGAGCAATCAGCCCCAGCATTTT	CASSQDLTGIVSNQPQHF
14	TRBV5-1	TRBJ1-3	.	.	TGCGCCAGCAGCGAAGGGAGTACTGGAAACACCATATATTTT	CASSEGSTGNTIYF
15	TRBV7-8	TRBJ2-3	TRBD1	once	TGTGCCAGCAGCCCCCGGGACAGGGTCTCAGATACGCAGTATTTT	CASSPRDRVSDTQYF
17	TRBV6-1	TRBJ2-3	.	.	TGTGCCAGCAGTGAAGCTTACGGGGGTAGTGGCACAGATACGCAGTATTTT	CASSEAYGGSGTDTQYF
15	TRBV11-2	TRBJ2-5	.	.	TGTGCCAGCAGCTTAGGGGCAGGGCATCAAGAGACCCAGTACTTC	CASSLGAGHQETQYF
15	TRBV5-1	TRBJ2-1	TRBD2	.	TGCGCCAGCAGCCGTACTAGCGGGGGACAAGATGAGCAGTTCTTC	CASSRTSGGQDEQFF
16	TRBV9	TRBJ2-3	TRBD1	.	TGTGCCAGCAGCGCCGGGACAGGGGGACGCACAGATACGCAGTATTTT	CASSAGTGGRTDTQYF
14	TRBV7-8	TRBJ1-4	.	.	TGTGCCAGCAGTCTACCGCGACGGGAGGAAAAACTGTTTTTT	CASSLPRREEKLFF
16	TRBV6-1	TRBJ1-6	.	.	TGTGCCAGCAGAGAACGACAGAGCTCCTATAATTCACCCCTCCACTTT	CASRERQSSYNSPLHF
11	TRBV2	TRBJ1-2	.	few	TGTGCCAGCAGGCCCGGAGTCGGCTACACCTTC	CASRPGVGYTF
13	TRBV28	TRBJ1-2	.	.	TGTGCCAGCAACAGGGTAGGAAACTATGGCTACACCTTC	CASNRVGNYGYTF
15	TRBV9	TRBJ1-2	TRBD1	.	TGTGCCAGCAGCACAAGACCGGGACAGAACTATGGCTACACCTTC	CASSTRPGQNYGYTF
15	TRBV6-6	TRBJ1-4	TRBD1	.	TGTGCCAGCAGTTACCCCGGGACAGAAAATGAAAAACTGTTTTTT	CASSYPGTENEKLFF
15	TRBV5-1	TRBJ2-7	.	.	TGCGCCAGCAGCTCAGGGGAATCGAGCTCCTACGAGCAGTACTTC	CASSSGESSSYEQYF
13	TRBV13	TRBJ1-2	TRBD1	.	TGTGCCAGCAGAGACAGGGGGAACTATGGCTACACCTTC	CASRDRGNYGYTF
13	TRBV5-1	TRBJ2-7	.	.	TGCGCCAGCTCACTGGACAACTCCTACGAGCAGTACTTC	CASSLDNSYEQYF
16	TRBV3-1/TRBV3-2	TRBJ1-2	.	.	TGTGCCAGCAGCCAACGCACCCCTCGGGGCGATTATGGCTACACCTTC	CASSQRTPRGDYGYTF
15	TRBV11-3	TRBJ1-5	.	.	TGTGCCAGCAGCGCATCCCAGGATCTCGATCAGCCCCAGCATTTT	CASSASQDLDQPQHF